The rows below give T cell receptor beta chains drawn from one sample of a study of graft-versus-host responses after intestinal transplantation. Data came from immunoSEQ multiplex PCR; TCRdb stores just in-frame clones and leaves some out. The sample carries 50,000 to 80,000 clones, 90% to 95% recorded once. Their antigens remain unidentified. Sequenced material: unstimulated CD8+ T cells sorted from spleen or lymph node cells, taken before transplant. The receptors here all came from a human donor who was the organ donor for an intestinal transplant. The CDR3 runs from the conserved cysteine through the conserved F or W. A D gene is named only where the DNA matches it firmly. Not all rows give a size; the values are once, few, many and, for expanded clones, a class.

D | size | J | V | DNA | CDR3
TRBD1 | NA | TRBJ1-2 | TRBV9 | TGTGCCAGCAGCGTAGGGGACAGCCCCCACTATGGCTACACCTTC | CASSVGDSPHYGYTF
TRBD2 | NA | TRBJ2-7 | TRBV4-3 | TGCGCCAGCAGCCAAGAGTACCCGGGACTAGCGGGAGAAGAGCAGTACTTC | CASSQEYPGLAGEEQYF
TRBD2 | NA | TRBJ2-1 | TRBV6-4 | TGTGCCAGCAGTGACTCGGCGGGAGGGCCGAAGTTCTTC | CASSDSAGGPKFF
TRBD2 | NA | TRBJ2-6 | TRBV7-3 | TGTGCCAGCAGCTTAGTGGTTGAGGCTAGCGGGAGTACTGGGGCCAACGTCCTGACTTTC | CASSLVVEASGSTGANVLTF
NA | few | TRBJ2-1 | TRBV6-5 | TGTGCCAGCAGTTACTATGAGGGAGTCGGCAATGAGCAGTTCTTC | CASSYYEGVGNEQFF
NA | NA | TRBJ1-5 | TRBV28 | TGTGCCAGCAGTTTCCTTAATCAGCCCCAGCATTTT | CASSFLNQPQHF
NA | NA | TRBJ2-7 | TRBV7-2 | TGTGCCAGCAGCTTAGTAGCGACCCCCTACGAGCAGTACTTC | CASSLVATPYEQYF
NA | NA | TRBJ1-2 | TRBV7-9 | TGTGCCAGCAGCTTAGTACAGGCCGGCTATGGCTACACCTTC | CASSLVQAGYGYTF
TRBD1 | NA | TRBJ2-7 | TRBV15 | TGTGCCACCGAGAGTCGGGACAGGGAGGGGGACGAGCAGTACTTC | CATESRDREGDEQYF
NA | NA | TRBJ1-2 | TRBV5-4 | TGTGCCAGCAGCTTGGCCAGGACAGCCCGCCCCTATGGCTACACCTTC | CASSLARTARPYGYTF
NA | NA | TRBJ2-7 | TRBV14 | TGTGCCAGCAGCCAAGTCGACAGCTACGAGCAGTACTTC | CASSQVDSYEQYF
NA | NA | TRBJ2-7 | TRBV4-1 | TGCGCCAGCAGCCAGGATTCACAGGGTTACGAGCAGTACTTC | CASSQDSQGYEQYF
NA | NA | TRBJ2-7 | TRBV5-8 | TGTGCCAGCAGCTTCGGGCGGGGCTCCTACGAGCAGTACTTC | CASSFGRGSYEQYF
NA | few | TRBJ2-7 | TRBV25-1 | TGTGCCAGCAGGGGGAGCGGTTACGAGCAGTACTTC | CASRGSGYEQYF
TRBD1 | NA | TRBJ2-5 | TRBV4-1 | TGCGCCAGCAGCCAAGAGTCGGGACAGTTAGAAGAGACCCAGTACTTC | CASSQESGQLEETQYF
TRBD1 | NA | TRBJ1-1 | TRBV28 | TGTGCCAGCAGTTCCGCCCCAAGGGGGCACACTGAAGCTTTCTTT | CASSSAPRGHTEAFF
TRBD2 | NA | TRBJ2-7 | TRBV7-8 | TGTGCCAGCAGTCGGACTAGCGGGAGTCTCGAGCAGTACTTC | CASSRTSGSLEQYF
NA | few | TRBJ2-4 | TRBV2 | TGTGCCAGCAGCGGCAGGGGACCCAAAAACATTCAGTACTTC | CASSGRGPKNIQYF
NA | NA | TRBJ1-6 | TRBV27 | TGTGCCAGCAGTTTATTAGGGGGACCTTCACCCCTCCACTTT | CASSLLGGPSPLHF
TRBD2 | NA | TRBJ2-1 | TRBV27 | TGTGCCAGCAGTTTATCAATGGGACTAGCGGGAGAGAACAATGAGCAGTTCTTC | CASSLSMGLAGENNEQFF
TRBD2 | NA | TRBJ2-5 | TRBV7-6 | TGTGCCAGCAGCTTAGTTTTGGCTAGCGGGTGGGAGACCCAGTACTTC | CASSLVLASGWETQYF
NA | NA | TRBJ1-1 | TRBV27 | TGTGCCAGCAGTTTAGGTGGTACGGGTACTGATGCTTTCTTT | CASSLGGTGTDAFF
NA | NA | TRBJ1-1 | TRBV27 | TGTGCCAGCAGTTTATTTCAGGGACTCAACACTGAAGCTTTCTTT | CASSLFQGLNTEAFF
NA | NA | TRBJ2-2 | TRBV9 | TGTGCCAGCAGCGCGGAGGGTCGATACTCCGAGGTGGACACCGGGGAGCTGTTTTTT | CASSAEGRYSEVDTGELFF